A single sample is the source of the 24 T cell receptor beta chains below, sequenced in a study of blood T cell repertoires in COVID-19. Here immunoSEQ multiplex PCR was the method, and the copy in TCRdb shows in-frame clones only, minus some. The data show approximately 400,000 clones, more than 65% seen once. The sequenced sample was peripheral blood. These receptors came from a human donor with acute or convalescent COVID-19. The donor label of this sample is uncertain.

V usage is TRBV6-5 and J usage is TRBJ1-1; 8 bases align to TRBD1. The J segment lost 0 bases and the V segment lost 6 bases, leaving 6 bases of the junction unmatched. The CDR3 runs to 15 residues. Per the germline V gene, CDR1 is MNHEY and CDR2 is SVGAGI. For the CDR3, the DNA is TGTGCCAGCAGAAGACAGGGGAAAATGAACACTGAAGCTTTCTTT. Protein product: CASRRQGKMNTEAFF.

The rearrangement uses TRBV7-9 and TRBJ1-5; 9 bases fit TRBD1. The length of the CDR3 is 13 residues. V trimming: 5 bases; J trimming: 9 bases; junction bases outside the gene matches: 5. The germline V gene encodes CDR1 SEHNR and CDR2 FQNEAQ (reference sequence). CDR3 DNA: TGTGCCAGCAGCGCGGGACAGGGTTCGCCCCAGCATTTT. It specifies CASSAGQGSPQHF.

V usage is TRBV15 and J usage is TRBJ1-2; tentative D call: TRBD1 (5 bases). The V and J ends lost 0 bases and 3 bases respectively, with 14 bases between them. CDR1 and CDR2 from the germline V gene are LNHNV and YYDKDF (reference sequence). The CDR3 sequence is 16 residues long. CDR3 loop: CATSRDRRQMDYGYTF. CDR3 in DNA: TGTGCCACCAGCAGAGATCGGAGACAGATGGACTATGGCTACACCTTC.

The chain carries TRBV7-2 and TRBJ2-5; weak D call: TRBD2 (6 bases). Trimming pared 1 base from V and 4 bases from J, leaving 13 bases between. In germline, CDR1 is SGHTA, CDR2 FQGNSA. The CDR3 sequence is 15 residues long. Here the CDR3 reads CASSLVGTEGETQYF. CDR3 in DNA: TGTGCCAGCAGCTTAGTAGGGACTGAAGGAGAGACCCAGTACTTC.

The V call is TRBV5-4, the J call TRBJ2-7, with D perhaps matching TRBD1 (6 bases). Trimming pared 3 bases from V and 2 bases from J, leaving 12 bases between. Germline V gene lookup returns CDR1 SGHNT and CDR2 YYREEE (reference sequence). The CDR3 length is 14 residues. The CDR3 reads CASSSRDTPYEQYF. The CDR3 region has the DNA TGTGCCAGCAGCTCCCGGGACACCCCCTACGAGCAGTACTTC.

J is TRBJ1-2 and V is TRBV6-5; D is unresolved. The germline V and J ends were trimmed by 1 base and 6 bases, with 9 bases remaining between them. CDR1 is MNHEY, CDR2 SVGAGI, per germline. This CDR3 comprises 13 residues. DNA of the CDR3: TGTGCCAGCAGTTACTACGGCGGGAATGGCTACACCTTC. Its protein product is CASSYYGGNGYTF.

This chain uses TRBV7-8 with TRBJ1-1, with D possibly TRBD1 on 6 matching bases. CDR1 is SGHVS and CDR2 is FQNEAQ in the germline V gene. This CDR3 contains 15 residues. Deletions cut 5 bases from V and 6 bases from J, with 19 bases between. The CDR3 coding sequence is TGTGCCAGCAGCCTAGGACAGTCTCCTAGCGCTGAAGCTTTCTTT. It translates to CASSLGQSPSAEAFF.

The table lists this clone with a count of one. This chain connects TRBV12-3 or TRBV12-4 to TRBJ1-6; maybe TRBD1 (5 bases). V was pared by 4 bases and J by 8 bases, with 9 bases between. The CDR3 length is 13 residues. The CDR3 sequence: CASSSQGDSPLHF. The CDR3 region has the DNA TGTGCCAGCAGTTCGCAGGGTGATTCACCCCTCCACTTT.

This clone was seen only a few times. The gene calls are TRBV18 and TRBJ1-6, with no clear D. The CDR3 sequence is 12 residues long. V dropped 3 bases and J dropped 6 bases, with 3 bases sitting between them. The germline V gene encodes CDR1 KGHSH and CDR2 LQKENI. The CDR3 bases are TGTGCCAGCTCACCTAGTAATTCACCCCTCCACTTT. The encoded protein is CASSPSNSPLHF. The full variable domain, in which reference TRBV18 and TRBJ1-6 provide the parts outside the CDR3, is NAGVMQNPRHLVRRRGQEARLRCSPMKGHSHVYWYRQLPEEGLKFMVYLQKENIIDESGMPKERFSAEFPKEGPSILRIQQVVRGDSAAYFCASSPSNSPLHFGNGTRLTVT.

The chain joins TRBV5-1 to TRBJ2-7; D perhaps matches TRBD1 (6 bases). CDR3 length equals 13 residues. The V end lost 4 bases, the J end lost 2 bases, and 10 bases lay between the germline ends. Germline V gives CDR1 SGHRS, CDR2 YFSETQ. Written as DNA, the CDR3 is TGCGCCAGCAGCGGTGGGACAACCTACGAGCAGTACTTC. Protein sequence: CASSGGTTYEQYF.

V usage is TRBV24-1 and J usage is TRBJ2-1; 7 positions match TRBD1. Losses at the gene ends were 1 base for V and 3 bases for J; bases not matched to a gene: 20. CDR3 size: 21 residues. Germline V lookup: CDR1 KGHDR, CDR2 SFDVKD. The CDR3 nucleotides are TGTGCCACCAGTGATTTCAACCAGGGGCAGGGGGACCTAAGAGGCTACAATGAGCAGTTCTTC. This encodes CATSDFNQGQGDLRGYNEQFF.

The chain joins TRBV3-1 (or the pseudogene TRBV3-2) to TRBJ1-3; maybe TRBD1 (6 bases). The V and J ends lost 0 bases and 2 bases respectively, with 8 bases between them. CDR1 is LGHDT, CDR2 YNNKEL, per germline (reference sequence). This CDR3 has 15 residues. The CDR3 region is CASSQDNRAGNTIYF. The CDR3, as DNA: TGTGCCAGCAGCCAAGATAACAGGGCTGGAAACACCATATATTTT.

The chain combines TRBV19 with TRBJ1-5; no firm D call. The CDR3 has 15 amino acids. CDR1 and CDR2 (germline): LNHDA, SQIVND (reference sequence). With 5 bases removed from V and 6 bases from J, the gap between germline ends came to 17 bases. The CDR3 reads CASSPSRSSGQPQHF. In DNA form, the CDR3 reads TGTGCCAGTAGTCCCAGCAGATCGAGCGGTCAGCCCCAGCATTTT.

The gene calls are TRBV6-2 or TRBV6-3 and TRBJ2-5, with a possible D match to TRBD1 (6 bases). The CDR3 totals 13 residues. CDR1 and CDR2 from the germline V gene are MNHEY and SVGEGT. Deletions cut 5 bases from V and 5 bases from J, with 12 bases between. CDR3 DNA: TGTGCCAGCAGTCAACAGGGTAGGGAGACCCAGTACTTC. It codes for CASSQQGRETQYF.

The chain recombines TRBV7-8 with TRBJ2-3; 9 bases agree with TRBD2. Germline V gives CDR1 SGHVS, CDR2 FQNEAQ. The V and J ends lost 7 bases and 4 bases, in that order; junction bases with no gene match: 12. The CDR3 consists of 16 residues. The CDR3 sequence: CASNRPGGRGADTQYF. DNA for the CDR3: TGTGCCAGCAACCGCCCCGGCGGGAGGGGAGCAGATACGCAGTATTTT.

The rearrangement links TRBV4-2 to TRBJ1-4; no definite D call. The CDR3 is 14 amino acids. The V gene's germline CDR1 is LGHNA and CDR2 YNFKEQ. Trimming cost V 6 bases and J 3 bases, with 11 bases left between them. The CDR3 here is CASSNDMSNEKLFF. CDR3 bases: TGTGCCAGCAGTAACGACATGTCTAATGAAAAACTGTTTTTT.

V is TRBV19 and J is TRBJ1-5; TRBD1 matches at 7 bases. Losses at the gene ends were 7 bases for V and 3 bases for J; bases not matched to a gene: 9. The CDR3 runs to 15 residues. CDR1 is LNHDA and CDR2 is SQIVND in the germline V gene (reference sequence). The CDR3 coding sequence is TGTGCCAGTACCGCGGACAGGCGGTCCAATCAGCCCCAGCATTTT. Amino acids: CASTADRRSNQPQHF.

The J gene is TRBJ2-7, the V gene TRBV29-1; tentative D call: TRBD1 (5 bases). The V end lost 4 bases, the J end lost 6 bases, and 22 bases lay between the germline ends. Germline values: CDR1 SQVTM, CDR2 ANQGSEA. This CDR3 contains 15 residues. This chain's CDR3 is CSVGRPGFQGSEQYF. In DNA form, the CDR3 reads TGCAGCGTTGGTCGACCCGGGTTCCAGGGTTCCGAGCAGTACTTC.

The chain recombines TRBV19 with TRBJ1-2, with TRBD1 matching 8 bases. With 0 bases clipped from V and 4 bases from J, the junction kept 4 bases outside the gene matches. Germline CDR1 and CDR2: LNHDA and SQIVND (reference sequence). CDR3 length: 15 amino acids. CDR3 sequence reads: CASSIEGTGVYGYTF. In DNA, the CDR3 is TGTGCCAGTAGTATAGAGGGGACAGGAGTCTATGGCTACACCTTC.

CDR3 sequence: CASTVGGRQFF. CDR3 nucleotide sequence: TGTGCCAGCACCGTGGGGGGGAGGCAGTTCTTC. This chain connects TRBV6-5 to TRBJ2-1; TRBD2 matches at 7 bases. CDR3 length: 11 residues. The germline V gene encodes CDR1 MNHEY and CDR2 SVGAGI. The J segment lost 12 bases and the V segment lost 7 bases, leaving 6 bases of the junction unmatched.

J is TRBJ2-3 and V is TRBV6-6, with D perhaps matching TRBD2 (6 bases). Trimming removed 6 bases from V and 6 bases from J, with 13 bases in between. The CDR3 has 13 residues. Germline V gene data show CDR1 as MNHNY and CDR2 as SVGAGI (reference sequence). The CDR3 bases are TGTGCCAGCAGAGACGGGGGTCGGGATACGCAGTATTTT. This sequence encodes CASRDGGRDTQYF.

The chain has TRBV5-1 and TRBJ2-1; 11 bases are shared with TRBD1. J gave up 13 bases and V 5 bases, and 5 bases lay outside the gene matches. The CDR3 is 12 amino acids. CDR1 and CDR2 from the germline V gene are SGHRS and YFSETQ. CDR3 loop: CASRPGTGGQFF. CDR3 coding DNA: TGCGCCAGCAGACCCGGGACAGGGGGTCAGTTCTTC. The variable domain in full, completed from reference TRBV5-1 and TRBJ2-1, reads KAGVTQTPRYLIKTRGQQVTLSCSPISGHRSVSWYQQTPGQGLQFLFEYFSETQRNKGNFPGRFSGRQFSNSRSEMNVSTLELGDSALYLCASRPGTGGQFFGPGTRLTVL.

The J gene is TRBJ1-1, the V gene TRBV30, with 9 bases matching TRBD1. CDR3 length: 14 amino acids. The V gene's germline CDR1 is GTSNPN and CDR2 SVGIG (reference sequence). The junction had 6 bases not matched to a gene; V was cut back by 3 bases and J by 4 bases. The CDR3 DNA reads TGTGCCTGGAGGGGGGACAGGGCTCTCACTGAAGCTTTCTTT. Translated: CAWRGDRALTEAFF.

This chain connects TRBV11-2 to TRBJ2-3, with 8 nucleotides matching TRBD2. The J segment lost 5 bases and the V segment lost 8 bases, leaving 12 bases of the junction unmatched. The CDR3 loop spans 15 amino acids. The germline gives CDR1 SGHAT, CDR2 FQNNGV. The CDR3 sequence is CASSYSSGSGDTQYF. The CDR3, as DNA: TGTGCCAGCTCCTACTCGAGCGGGAGTGGAGATACGCAGTATTTT. Full variable domain (remainder filled in from reference TRBV11-2 and TRBJ2-3): EAGVAQSPRYKIIEKRQSVAFWCNPISGHATLYWYQQILGQGPKLLIQFQNNGVVDDSQLPKDRFSAERLKGVDSTLKIQPAKLEDSAVYLCASSYSSGSGDTQYFGPGTRLTVL.